These 17 T cell receptor beta chains share one sample of origin, sequenced in a study of graft-versus-host responses after intestinal transplantation. No antigen is known for these receptors. The assay was immunoSEQ multiplex PCR, and TCRdb's table has in-frame clones only and misses some. This sample has under 75,000 clones, with around 91% found just once. Sequences were derived from unstimulated CD8+ T cells sorted from spleen or lymph node cells, sampled before transplant. These receptors came from a human donor who was the organ donor for an intestinal transplant.

CDR3 sequence (DNA): TGTGCCAGCAGAGTTTCGGGACAGAATAATTCACCCCTCCACTTT. It is translated as CASRVSGQNNSPLHF. This chain uses TRBV25-1 with TRBJ1-6; 7 bases are shared with TRBD1. After removal of 6 bases from V and 5 bases from J, the junction contained 7 bases not matched to a gene. The germline gives CDR1 MGHDK, CDR2 SYGVNS. The CDR3 runs 15 residues.

The chain links TRBV2 to TRBJ2-2; 9 bases are a match to TRBD1. Losses at the gene ends were 6 bases for V and 5 bases for J; bases not matched to a gene: 1. Germline-derived CDR1 and CDR2 are SNHLY and FYNNEI. The CDR3 totals 13 residues. Here the CDR3 reads CASRDRGTGELFF. CDR3 DNA: TGTGCCAGCAGGGACAGGGGAACCGGGGAGCTGTTTTTT.

CDR3 bases: TGTGCCAGCAGCCCAGGCTCCTACGAGCAGTACGTC. As protein: CASSPGSYEQYV. The chain employs TRBV7-8 and TRBJ2-7; D remains unclear. CDR1 is SGHVS and CDR2 is FQNEAQ in the germline V gene. The CDR3 has 12 amino acids. Between the trimmed V and J ends, which lost 5 bases and 0 bases, there was a span of 5 bases.

V and J are TRBV28 and TRBJ1-6, with 7 bases aligning to TRBD1. CDR1 is MDHEN, CDR2 SYDVKM, per germline. CDR3 length: 14 residues. With 5 bases clipped from V and 4 bases from J, the junction kept 2 bases outside the gene matches. The CDR3 DNA reads TGTGCCAGCAGTCGGGACAGATATAATTCACCCCTCCACTTT. Protein: CASSRDRYNSPLHF.

This sequence joins TRBV19 and TRBJ2-1; a weak D match, TRBD2 (7 bases). Trimming removed 3 bases at V and 6 bases at J, with 15 bases between. The CDR3 runs to 15 residues. Germline-derived CDR1 and CDR2 are LNHDA and SQIVND (reference sequence). The CDR3 sequence: CASSITGGSINEQFF. The CDR3 coding sequence is TGTGCCAGTAGTATTACGGGGGGCTCTATCAATGAGCAGTTCTTC.

The V gene is TRBV14, the J gene TRBJ2-1, with 14 bases aligning to TRBD2. The CDR3 has 16 residues. Germline V lookup: CDR1 SGHDN, CDR2 FVKESK. V lost 4 bases to trimming and J lost 4 bases; unmatched junction nucleotides: 3. CDR3 sequence: CASSRTSGGLYNEQFF. CDR3 bases: TGTGCCAGCAGCCGGACTAGCGGGGGGTTATACAATGAGCAGTTCTTC.

The J gene is TRBJ2-7, the V gene TRBV5-4; TRBD2 is a possible D gene (5 bases). Trimming removed 1 base from V and 0 bases from J, with 8 bases in between. Germline lookup yields CDR1 SGHNT and CDR2 YYREEE (reference sequence). The CDR3 is made up of 14 amino acids. The CDR3 DNA is TGTGCCAGCAGCTTGATCGGGGACTCCTACGAGCAGTACGTC. It codes for CASSLIGDSYEQYV.

The chain has TRBV2 and TRBJ1-1, with unresolved D. This CDR3 has 16 residues. With 6 bases removed from V and 4 bases from J, the gap between germline ends came to 21 bases. Germline CDR1 reads SNHLY; CDR2 reads FYNNEI. CDR3 bases: TGTGCCAGCAGAGGCCCAGCGATTCTCTCTCTCACTGAAGCTTTCTTT. Its translation is CASRGPAILSLTEAFF.

This clone was recorded only once. The V gene is TRBV9, the J gene TRBJ1-4; weak D call: TRBD1 (5 bases). The CDR3 is made up of 14 amino acids. CDR1 is SGDLS, CDR2 YYNGEE, per germline. With 7 bases removed from V and 4 bases from J, the gap between germline ends came to 14 bases. CDR3 nucleotides: TGTGCCAGCGGTGGGCCGGGGGTTAATGAAAAACTGTTTTTT. It encodes CASGGPGVNEKLFF.

J is TRBJ2-1 and V is TRBV6-5, with 9 bases lining up with TRBD2. V lost 2 bases to trimming and J lost 9 bases; unmatched junction nucleotides: 11. Germline CDR1 MNHEY, CDR2 SVGAGI. This CDR3 region has 16 residues. The CDR3 spells CASSYPSMRGGTEQFF. DNA for the CDR3: TGTGCCAGCAGTTACCCTTCGATGCGGGGGGGCACTGAGCAGTTCTTC.

The chain has TRBV6-4 and TRBJ2-2, with 8 bases identical to TRBD2. The junction had 12 bases not matched to a gene; V was cut back by 7 bases and J by 5 bases. CDR1 is MRHNA and CDR2 is SNTAGT in the germline V gene. This CDR3 contains 16 residues. CDR3: CASKESGGAETGELFF. For the CDR3, the DNA is TGTGCCAGCAAAGAATCCGGGGGGGCCGAAACCGGGGAGCTGTTTTTT.

This chain links TRBV6-6 with TRBJ2-7; 13 bases map to TRBD2. The CDR3 contains 16 residues. Germline-derived CDR1 and CDR2 are MNHNY and SVGAGI (reference sequence). Trimming took 2 bases from V and 2 from J; bases not matched to a gene: 3. Here the CDR3 reads CASSYPGTSGTYEQYV. As DNA, the CDR3 is TGTGCCAGCAGTTACCCCGGGACTAGCGGGACCTACGAGCAGTACGTC.

The rearrangement joins TRBV28 to TRBJ1-5; 9 nucleotides align to TRBD1. The germline gives CDR1 MDHEN, CDR2 SYDVKM. V lost 8 bases to trimming and J lost 5 bases; unmatched junction nucleotides: 16. The CDR3 loop spans 17 amino acids. CDR3 sequence: CASGIWGGDRVYQPQHF. The CDR3 DNA is TGTGCCAGCGGTATTTGGGGGGGGGACAGGGTCTATCAGCCCCAGCATTTT. Full variable domain (outside the CDR3, taken from reference TRBV28 and TRBJ1-5): DVKVTQSSRYLVKRTGEKVFLECVQDMDHENMFWYRQDPGLGLRLIYFSYDVKMKEKGDIPEGYSVSREKKERFSLILESASTNQTSMYLCASGIWGGDRVYQPQHFGDGTRLSIL.

V is TRBV5-5 and J is TRBJ1-4, with D uncertain. Trimming took off 0 bases at V and 4 bases at J, with 7 bases between the two ends. The CDR3 is 14 amino acids. CDR1 is SGHKS, CDR2 YYEKEE, per germline (reference sequence). The CDR3 reads CASSLGTDNEKLFF. DNA for the CDR3: TGTGCCAGCAGCTTGGGTACAGATAATGAAAAACTGTTTTTT. Full variable domain (remainder filled in from reference TRBV5-5 and TRBJ1-4): DAGVTQSPTHLIKTRGQQVTLRCSPISGHKSVSWYQQVLGQGPQFIFQYYEKEERGRGNFPDRFSARQFPNYSSELNVNALLLGDSALYLCASSLGTDNEKLFFGSGTQLSVL.

The J gene is TRBJ2-3, the V gene TRBV4-3; 9 bases are a match to TRBD2. CDR3 size: 18 residues. Germline-derived CDR1 and CDR2 are LGHNA and YSLEER. With 4 bases clipped from V and 2 bases from J, the junction kept 13 bases outside the gene matches. CDR3 bases: TGCGCCAGCAGCCCGTCTAGCGGGGTCTTTGGGCACACAGATACGCAGTATTTT. This sequence encodes CASSPSSGVFGHTDTQYF.

The chain recombines TRBV5-4 with TRBJ2-5; 7 bases line up with TRBD2. This CDR3 spans 13 amino acids. V lost 4 bases, J lost 3 bases, and 3 bases stayed unmatched. CDR1 and CDR2 (germline): SGHNT, YYREEE (reference sequence). The CDR3 reads CASSRGEEETQYF. In nucleotides, the CDR3 is TGTGCCAGCAGCCGGGGGGAAGAAGAGACCCAGTACTTC.

The chain couples TRBV5-6 to TRBJ2-3, with D tentatively TRBD1 (6 bases). The CDR3 runs to 16 residues. V shed 3 bases and J shed 1 base, with 15 bases lying between them. The germline V gene encodes CDR1 SGHDT and CDR2 YYEEEE. The CDR3 DNA is TGTGCCAGCAGCTCGTGGGGGCCCATTGGCACAGATACGCAGTATTTT. Translating gives CASSSWGPIGTDTQYF.